This T cell receptor beta chain was recovered during a study of T cells in women clearing cervical HPV infection listed by TCRdb under 2018. For context, the study as a whole: The cases were 25 women with histologically confirmed HPV16-related CIN3 or worse, and 2 of those women had invasive cancers. Controls were around 24 women whose single incident HPV16 infection cleared within 12 months without precancer or cancer developing. Blood from cases was collected at the visit where the lesion was first found, while blood from controls was collected once the infection could no longer be detected. For cases, a median interval of roughly 150 days, with an interquartile range of roughly 80 to 200 days, was observed between lesion detection and blood sampling. Since only a few of the women had HLA typing available, the possibility that HLA type was acting as a confounder could not be ruled out. An exploratory proof-of-principle case-control study, nested within the Guanacaste HPV Natural History Study in Costa Rica, was conducted to compare TCR repertoires across cervical HPV16 outcomes. Cases and controls were matched on year of sample collection and on age within five years. Median age was roughly 35 years in cases versus 37 to 40 in controls, and baseline characteristics did not differ significantly. In the parent cohort, about 10,000 women aged 18 or older were enrolled in Guanacaste, Costa Rica, during about 1992 to 1994 and were followed for roughly seven years. Five blinded duplicates per group were added as quality controls, so that 60 or so samples were obtained: roughly 50 participants and about 10 replicates.

The investigation overall reported the following: Random forest classifiers combining richness and V gene abundances distinguished cases from controls with an estimated AUC of around 0.79. Because the number of T cells in each sample was unknown, differences in richness could reflect differing T-cell content rather than repertoire biology. Across sequencing depths, CIN3+ cases showed significantly higher TCR repertoire richness than controls, but evenness did not differ between the groups. Cases had lower TRBV6-7 relative abundance than controls (approximately 0.11% versus 0.16%; Bonferroni P = 0.0008). Whether associations preceded infection or resulted from infection could not be shown with the cross-sectional design, and effector/memory subsets and HPV-specific T cells were not isolated.

The CDR3 starts with the cysteine, ends with the phenylalanine, and has 15 residues. The CDR3 was read in part: 36 bases, with the frame set at base 1. CDR1 and CDR2 are read off the germline V gene (reference sequence) as SSHAT and FNYEAQ. Every participant had a single incident cervical HPV16 infection, and prevalent HPV16 infections were excluded. Cervical HPV DNA was detected with MY09/MY11 PCR, and genotyping was done by dot-blot hybridization. About 15 mL of heparinized blood were centrifuged, and the buffy coat was aliquoted, frozen at -30°C, then stored at -80°C. Genomic DNA was extracted from buffy coat specimens using QIAGEN kits. Concerning this clone itself: Its antigen is currently not known. The junction and the germline gene differ at one end; a read error may be behind it. The sequence runs out 3 residues before the end of the CDR3; the remainder is reconstructed from the germline J gene.

TCR beta CDR3 regions were amplified by multiplex PCR from an average of around 1,200 ng genomic DNA per sample using the immunoSEQ assay. Primer bias was corrected in the assay by using a complete synthetic TCR repertoire to establish an amplification baseline. The amplicons were sequenced using the Illumina platform. The original pipeline was this. Sequence errors were corrected by clustering with frequency ratios and a modified nearest-neighbor algorithm, and the sequences were then analyzed in the immunoSEQ Analyzer using IMGT gene definitions. At each rarefaction depth, TCR richness and evenness were averaged over 20 rarefaction repeats, and samples with fewer sequences than the depth were excluded. Wilcoxon rank sum tests with FDR correction were used to compare relative abundances of V, D and J genes between the groups. In the blinded duplicates, the intraclass correlation was just under 97% for TCR richness and averaged about 80% across approximately 60 gene segments. This immuneACCESS table, as held by TCRdb, lists in-frame sequences with V and J called but not all clones. Of the missing ones, under half trace to an unresolved V gene in checked studies; the others have no known cause. The V and J calls and clone size were taken over from that table, and D and trimming were inferred from the DNA. This sample's clone table shows 20,000 to 25,000 clones. Of the sample, less than 8.5% falls within the top ten clones.

The sample was blood buffy coat. The sequence links TRBV7-7 to TRBJ2-3; TRBD2 aligns with 15 central bases. The TCR sequence derives from a woman between 18 and 70 years old with a cervical HPV16 infection that either progressed to CIN3+ or cleared (not recorded which). The covered CDR3 bases are TGTGCTAGCAGCTTGGGACTAGCGGGAGGAGAGACG. Its protein product is CASSLGLAGGET. The full-length CDR3 reads as CASSLGLAGGETQYF.